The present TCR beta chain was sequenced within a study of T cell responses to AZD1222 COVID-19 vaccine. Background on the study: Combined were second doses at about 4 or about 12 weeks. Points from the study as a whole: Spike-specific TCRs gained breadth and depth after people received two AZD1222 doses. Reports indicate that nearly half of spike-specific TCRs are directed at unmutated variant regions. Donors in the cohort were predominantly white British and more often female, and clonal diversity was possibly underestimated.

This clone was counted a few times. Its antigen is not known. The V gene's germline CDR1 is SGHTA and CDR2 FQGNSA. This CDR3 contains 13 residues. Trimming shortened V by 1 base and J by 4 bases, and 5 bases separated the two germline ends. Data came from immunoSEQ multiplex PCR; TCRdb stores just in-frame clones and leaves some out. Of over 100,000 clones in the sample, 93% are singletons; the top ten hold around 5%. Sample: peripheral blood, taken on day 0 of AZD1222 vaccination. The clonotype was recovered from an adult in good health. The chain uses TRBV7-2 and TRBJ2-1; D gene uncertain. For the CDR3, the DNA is TGTGCCAGCAGCTTAGTTTTGTACAATGAGCAGTTCTTC. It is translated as CASSLVLYNEQFF.